The 21 T cell receptor beta chains below were found in one sample sequenced in a study. A single record per CDR3 protein comes from TCRdb applying MiXCR to the RT-PCR reads. The table includes more than 600,000 distinct CDR3 sequences, 13% to 15% detected once. Sequences were obtained from memory CD4+ T cells from blood. These receptors originate from a female donor in good health, serving as a healthy control.

The CDR3 sequence: CASSQGQHTDTQYF. CDR3 in DNA: TGTGCCAGCAGCCAGGGACAGCACACAGATACGCAGTATTTT. J is TRBJ2-3 and V is TRBV7-2; TRBD1 matches at 7 bases. CDR1 and CDR2 from the germline V gene are SGHTA and FQGNSA. This CDR3 comprises 14 residues. Losses at the gene ends were 5 bases for V and 2 bases for J; bases not matched to a gene: 4.

This clonotype was seen at least ten times. The chain links TRBV4-1 to TRBJ2-1; D is perhaps TRBD2 (5 bases). V was trimmed by 0 bases and J by 2 bases, leaving 14 bases between them. This CDR3 comprises 17 residues. Germline assignment: CDR1 MGHRA and CDR2 YSYEKL. The CDR3, as DNA: TGCGCCAGCAGCCAAGAGTGGCGGGTGAACGCCTACAATGAGCAGTTCTTC. This encodes CASSQEWRVNAYNEQFF.

This chain links TRBV20-1 with TRBJ1-2; D is ambiguous. CDR3 length equals 14 residues. The germline CDR1 and CDR2 sequences are DFQATT and SNEGSKA (reference sequence). Trimming took off 0 bases at V and 2 bases at J, with 10 bases between the two ends. CDR3 region: CSARDRYDNYGYTF. CDR3 coding DNA: TGCAGTGCTAGAGATCGTTATGACAACTATGGCTACACCTTC.

This clonotype has a count of ten or more. V is TRBV6-5 and J is TRBJ1-5; D is uncertain. From germline, CDR1 is MNHEY and CDR2 SVGAGI. Trimming took off 0 bases at V and 7 bases at J, with 7 bases between the two ends. This CDR3 is built from 13 residues. CDR3 sequence reads: CASSYSLWQPQHF. In nucleotides, the CDR3 is TGTGCCAGCAGTTACTCCCTCTGGCAGCCCCAGCATTTT.

In this sample, this clonotype turned up many times. V gene TRBV9 combines with J gene TRBJ2-5; D is possibly TRBD1 (5 bases). There are 13 residues in the CDR3. CDR1 SGDLS and CDR2 YYNGEE come from the germline V gene. The V and J ends lost 4 bases and 1 base respectively, with 8 bases between them. The CDR3 DNA reads TGTGCCAGCAGCCAGCAGGGCCAAGAGACCCAGTACTTC. This codes for CASSQQGQETQYF. The full variable domain, rest sourced from reference TRBV9 and TRBJ2-5, is DSGVTQTPKHLITATGQRVTLRCSPRSGDLSVYWYQQSLDQGLQFLIQYYNGEERAKGNILERFSAQQFPDLHSELNLSSLELGDSALYFCASSQQGQETQYFGPGTRLLVL.

In this sample, this clonotype turned up a few times. The rearrangement uses TRBV9 and TRBJ1-2; D might be TRBD1 (5 bases). The germline CDR1 and CDR2 sequences are SGDLS and YYNGEE. The CDR3 is made up of 14 amino acids. Between the trimmed V and J ends, which lost 0 bases and 8 bases, there was a span of 14 bases. The CDR3 is CASSVDAGKGGYTF. In nucleotides, the CDR3 is TGTGCCAGCAGCGTAGATGCAGGGAAGGGCGGCTACACCTTC.

This clonotype has more than one count but fewer than ten. The chain joins TRBV9 to TRBJ2-3; D is ambiguous. Trimming pared 2 bases from V and 2 bases from J, leaving 9 bases between. CDR1 SGDLS and CDR2 YYNGEE come from the germline V gene. This CDR3 contains 14 residues. CDR3 residues: CASSVTSATDTQYF. CDR3 coding DNA: TGTGCCAGCAGCGTCACCAGCGCCACAGATACGCAGTATTTT.

The genes are TRBV7-2 and TRBJ1-2, with D possibly being TRBD1 (5 bases). CDR1 SGHTA and CDR2 FQGNSA come from the germline V gene. CDR3 length equals 13 residues. V dropped 3 bases and J dropped 5 bases, with 10 bases sitting between them. CDR3 DNA: TGTGCCAGCAGCTTGTGGCAGGGTTATGGCTACACCTTC. This translates into CASSLWQGYGYTF. Complete variable domain (other parts from reference TRBV7-2 and TRBJ1-2): GAGVSQSPSNKVTEKGKDVELRCDPISGHTALYWYRQSLGQGLEFLIYFQGNSAPDKSGLPSDRFSAERTGGSVSTLTIQRTQQEDSAVYLCASSLWQGYGYTFGSGTRLTVV.

The chain links TRBV15 to TRBJ1-1, with D tentatively TRBD1 (5 bases). The V and J ends lost 3 bases and 3 bases respectively, with 11 bases between them. The V gene's germline CDR1 is LNHNV and CDR2 YYDKDF (reference sequence). The CDR3 has 14 amino acids. CDR3 coding DNA: TGTGCCACCAGCAGCCCCGGGGGGTACACTGAAGCTTTCTTT. Translating it yields CATSSPGGYTEAFF.

This clonotype occurred a few times. J is TRBJ2-2 and V is TRBV29-1; D is undetermined. V was shortened by 6 bases and J by 7 bases, with 15 bases between the two germline ends. The CDR3 consists of 13 residues. Germline-derived CDR1 and CDR2 are SQVTM and ANQGSEA. This CDR3 reads CSVGLAIRGELFF. The CDR3, as DNA: TGCAGCGTAGGGCTCGCAATCCGCGGGGAGCTGTTTTTT.

This clonotype was counted between two and nine times. The CDR3 sequence is CAISDKTSEQYF. The CDR3 DNA is TGTGCCATCAGTGACAAAACCTCCGAGCAGTACTTC. V gene TRBV10-3 combines with J gene TRBJ2-7, with no clear D. The germline gives CDR1 ENHRY, CDR2 SYGVKD. V lost 3 bases, J lost 6 bases, and 9 bases lay in between. The CDR3 is 12 residues long.

This clonotype was seen repeatedly, ten times or more. This chain links TRBV6-5 with TRBJ2-5, with D maybe TRBD2 (6 bases). The CDR3 is 19 amino acids. The germline V gene has CDR1 MNHEY and CDR2 SVGAGI. V was shortened by 6 bases and J by 2 bases, with 28 bases between the two germline ends. The CDR3 loop reads CASSLTSASWEAPQETQYF. The CDR3 DNA follows: TGTGCCAGCAGCCTCACCTCGGCGTCATGGGAGGCCCCACAAGAGACCCAGTACTTC.

Ten or more counts support this clonotype. This chain connects TRBV6-5 to TRBJ1-5; possible D gene TRBD1, 5 bases. The CDR3 totals 13 residues. The V end was cut by 6 bases, the J end by 0 bases, with 6 bases between. Germline V CDR1 and CDR2: MNHEY, SVGAGI. CDR3 residues: CASRGPSNQPQHF. CDR3 nucleotides: TGTGCCAGCAGGGGACCTAGCAATCAGCCCCAGCATTTT.

This chain uses TRBV7-2 with TRBJ2-1; maybe TRBD1 (6 bases). Trimming took 2 bases from V and 6 from J, leaving 11 bases between them. Germline V gene sequence: CDR1 SGHTA, CDR2 FQGNSA. There are 14 residues in the CDR3. CDR3 DNA sequence: TGTGCCAGCAGCTTACGGACCAGGGGCAATGAGCAGTTCTTC. Protein sequence: CASSLRTRGNEQFF.

This clonotype appeared a few times. The rearrangement joins TRBV5-1 to TRBJ1-1; no definite D call. The V end was cut by 0 bases, the J end by 5 bases, with 11 bases between. Germline CDR1 reads SGHRS; CDR2 reads YFSETQ. CDR3 length: 14 amino acids. The CDR3, as DNA: TGCGCCAGCAGCTTGGGGGAGGGAGAGACTGAAGCTTTCTTT. Its protein product is CASSLGEGETEAFF.

V usage is TRBV5-1 and J usage is TRBJ1-2, with a weak D call TRBD1 (6 bases). Trimming cost V 4 bases and J 8 bases, with 15 bases left between them. The CDR3 is 13 amino acids. CDR1 is SGHRS and CDR2 is YFSETQ in the germline V gene. DNA of the CDR3: TGCGCCAGCAGCAACTCAGGGGCGGAAGGCTACACCTTC. Protein sequence: CASSNSGAEGYTF.

The rearrangement links TRBV5-1 to TRBJ1-2; 7 bases line up with TRBD1. The CDR3 extends over 16 amino acids. The J segment lost 5 bases and the V segment lost 4 bases, leaving 14 bases of the junction unmatched. Germline lookup yields CDR1 SGHRS and CDR2 YFSETQ. CDR3 bases: TGCGCCAGCAGCGACGGGACAGCCATAAATTCATATGGCTACACCTTC. Translation gives CASSDGTAINSYGYTF.

This clonotype is a singleton in its sample. The gene calls are TRBV20-1 and TRBJ2-4, with 9 bases fitting TRBD1. This CDR3 region has 14 residues. The junction had 8 bases not matched to a gene; V was cut back by 5 bases and J by 6 bases. Germline CDR1 DFQATT, CDR2 SNEGSKA (reference sequence). The CDR3 DNA is TGCAGTGCTGTAGCAGGGGGACAGGGAAACATTCAGTACTTC. Its translation is CSAVAGGQGNIQYF.

This clonotype was counted many times. The rearrangement joins TRBV4-1 to TRBJ2-3, with D tentatively TRBD1 (5 bases). The CDR3 has 15 amino acids. V lost 7 bases, J lost 4 bases, and 18 bases lay in between. Germline values: CDR1 MGHRA, CDR2 YSYEKL. CDR3 protein: CASKEQTETPDTQYF. DNA for the CDR3: TGCGCCAGCAAAGAACAGACAGAGACTCCAGATACGCAGTATTTT.

This chain links TRBV30 with TRBJ2-2; D might be TRBD2 (5 bases). Germline loops: CDR1 GTSNPN, CDR2 SVGIG (reference sequence). The V end lost 7 bases, the J end lost 5 bases, and 20 bases lay between the germline ends. CDR3 length: 15 amino acids. CDR3 sequence reads: CASPKHTPGTGELFF. CDR3 in DNA: TGTGCCTCACCCAAGCACACCCCGGGGACCGGGGAGCTGTTTTTT.

This clonotype was seen ten or more times. This chain links TRBV28 with TRBJ2-1, with 11 bases that match TRBD2. After removal of 7 bases from V and 9 bases from J, the junction contained 5 bases not matched to a gene. Germline V CDR1 and CDR2: MDHEN, SYDVKM. This CDR3 contains 13 residues. Written as DNA, the CDR3 is TGTGCCAGCAACCTTAGCGGGAGGGCTGAGCAGTTCTTC. Translation: CASNLSGRAEQFF.